The 12 T cell receptor beta chains below were found in one sample sequenced in a study of T-cell reconstitution after alpha-beta-depleted transplantation in children (TCRdb year 2016). Library preparation was by PCR. The reads were generated on an Illumina HiSeq 2500. To normalize quantification of the TCRbeta repertoire, the TCR libraries were built with molecular barcoding that relied on unique molecular identifiers. TCRdb passed the public sequencing reads through fastp at Q25 and MiXCR, retaining productive beta sequences. Entries are consolidated by CDR3 protein sequence, retaining the most common genes and DNA. Here the sample has hundreds of thousands of distinct CDR3 sequences; about 15% occur a single time. The ten largest clones represent around 0.96% of the sample. Sample: PBMCs from the stem cell graft donor, taken from the stem cell graft. These receptors all come from a human donor who donated a stem cell graft to a child with acute myeloid leukemia.

This clonotype was detected a few times. This rearrangement joins TRBV5-1 to TRBJ2-1; 10 nucleotides agree with TRBD2. Germline CDR1 reads SGHRS; CDR2 reads YFSETQ. The CDR3 extends over 16 amino acids. Trimming at V came to 4 bases and at J to 1 base, leaving 5 bases not matched to a gene. The CDR3 nucleotides are TGCGCCAGCAGCGAAAGCGGGGGGGAATCCTACAATGAGCAGTTCTTC. Its translation is CASSESGGESYNEQFF.

The chain recombines TRBV4-3 with TRBJ1-6; unclear D gene. With 3 bases removed from V and 10 bases from J, the gap between germline ends came to 7 bases. The CDR3 totals 12 residues. Germline-derived CDR1 and CDR2 are LGHNA and YSLEER. The CDR3 spells CASSQDLSPLHF. CDR3 nucleotides: TGCGCCAGCAGCCAGGACCTCTCACCCCTCCACTTT.

This clonotype showed up many times. In DNA, the CDR3 is TGCGCCAGCAGCTTGGGTAGAAGAGATCCTGGGACTAATGAAAAACTGTTTTTT. Its protein is CASSLGRRDPGTNEKLFF. The chain is built from TRBV5-1 and TRBJ1-4; D unclear. The V end lost 0 bases, the J end lost 2 bases, and 17 bases lay between the germline ends. Per the germline V gene, CDR1 is SGHRS and CDR2 is YFSETQ. This CDR3 has 18 amino acids.

This clonotype appeared many times. The V gene is TRBV20-1, the J gene TRBJ2-7; D is unclear. V was shortened by 1 base and J by 4 bases, with 11 bases between the two germline ends. In germline, CDR1 is DFQATT, CDR2 SNEGSKA (reference sequence). The CDR3 is 13 amino acids. The CDR3 nucleotides read TGCAGTGCTAGAGCGTCCCAGCATTACGAGCAGTACTTC. Protein product: CSARASQHYEQYF.

This clonotype came up once. CDR3 sequence (DNA): TGCAGTGCACCGGACAGGGAACCCAACTATGGCTACACCTTC. Translated, it gives CSAPDREPNYGYTF. This chain links TRBV20-1 with TRBJ1-2; 8 positions agree with TRBD1. The CDR3 length is 14 residues. CDR1 is DFQATT and CDR2 is SNEGSKA in the germline V gene (reference sequence). The V gene end was trimmed by 6 bases and the J gene end by 2 bases; junction bases not matched to a gene: 8.

The table lists this clonotype with a few counts. The chain carries TRBV5-1 and TRBJ2-2; no reliable D call. Trimming left V 8 bases short and J 3 bases short, with 5 bases between. This CDR3 comprises 11 residues. Germline V gene sequence: CDR1 SGHRS, CDR2 YFSETQ. The CDR3 sequence: CASEYTGELFF. The DNA of the CDR3 is TGCGCCAGTGAATACACCGGGGAGCTGTTTTTT.

The chain links TRBV21-1 to TRBJ1-5; TRBD1, as called in the table, went unchecked against the DNA. TRBV21-1 is termed a pseudogene. The CDR3 sequence is 16 residues long. CDR3 loop: CASILVMGRGNQPQHF. CDR3 sequence (DNA): TGTGCCAGCATCCTGGTGATGGGAAGGGGTAATCAGCCCCAGCATTTT.

This clonotype appeared a few times. The chain links TRBV12-3 or TRBV12-4 to TRBJ1-5, with no clear D. There are 18 residues in the CDR3. V shed 2 bases and J shed 0 bases, with 17 bases lying between them. The CDR3 DNA reads as TGTGCCAGCAGTTTATCTGACGGGGAGGGCAATAGCAATCAGCCCCAGCATTTT. Protein product: CASSLSDGEGNSNQPQHF.

The V call is TRBV20-1, the J call TRBJ1-2; TRBD1 aligns across 9 bases. After removal of 6 bases from V and 4 bases from J, the junction contained 9 bases not matched to a gene. Looked up from germline, CDR1 is DFQATT and CDR2 is SNEGSKA (reference sequence). CDR3 length equals 14 residues. The CDR3 region is CSAPPGQGLYGYTF. CDR3 in DNA: TGCAGTGCCCCCCCTGGACAGGGGCTCTATGGCTACACCTTC.

This clonotype was seen a few times. CDR3 bases: TGTGCCACCAGATCACCGGGGGGCGGCACTGAAGCTTTCTTT. It is translated as CATRSPGGGTEAFF. This sequence joins TRBV24-1 and TRBJ1-1, with a possible D match to TRBD1 (6 bases). The CDR3 has 14 amino acids. The germline V gene encodes CDR1 KGHDR and CDR2 SFDVKD. Trimming took 7 bases from V and 4 from J, leaving 15 bases between them.

On this clonotype itself: A junction end diverges from the germline sequence, so it may reflect a read error. The gene calls are TRBV5-6 and TRBJ1-1, with D possibly TRBD1 on 6 matching bases. The CDR3 totals 12 residues. Germline values: CDR1 SGHDT, CDR2 YYEEEE. CDR3 residues: CASSFGDTEAVF. The CDR3 DNA is TGTGCCAGCAGCTTCGGGGACACTGAAGCTGTCTTT.

The DNA of the CDR3 is TGTGCTAGTGGTTTGGTACGGTCCGGGGATGAACAGCCCCAGCATTTT. Amino acids: CASGLVRSGDEQPQHF. V gene TRBV12-5 combines with J gene TRBJ1-5; D call uncertain. Looked up from germline, CDR1 is LGHNT and CDR2 is FRNRAP. The CDR3 extends over 16 amino acids. Trimming removed 0 bases from V and 7 bases from J, with 16 bases in between.